Sequencing of this T cell receptor beta chain was carried out in a study of blood T cell repertoires in COVID-19. Measured with immunoSEQ multiplex PCR; TCRdb has only the in-frame clones, and not every one. The sample carries about 210,000 clones, around 80% recorded once. The CDR3 extends over 11 amino acids. V gave up 3 bases and J gave up 3 bases, with 6 bases separating them. The germline V gene encodes CDR1 DFQATT and CDR2 SNEGSKA (reference sequence). Sequencing was performed on peripheral blood. The J gene is TRBJ2-7, the V gene TRBV20-1; no clear D gene. The clonotype was recovered from a woman in her thirties or forties with acute or convalescent COVID-19. The CDR3, as DNA: TGCAGTGCTAGTTCAGGCTACGAGCAGTACTTC. Translated: CSASSGYEQYF.